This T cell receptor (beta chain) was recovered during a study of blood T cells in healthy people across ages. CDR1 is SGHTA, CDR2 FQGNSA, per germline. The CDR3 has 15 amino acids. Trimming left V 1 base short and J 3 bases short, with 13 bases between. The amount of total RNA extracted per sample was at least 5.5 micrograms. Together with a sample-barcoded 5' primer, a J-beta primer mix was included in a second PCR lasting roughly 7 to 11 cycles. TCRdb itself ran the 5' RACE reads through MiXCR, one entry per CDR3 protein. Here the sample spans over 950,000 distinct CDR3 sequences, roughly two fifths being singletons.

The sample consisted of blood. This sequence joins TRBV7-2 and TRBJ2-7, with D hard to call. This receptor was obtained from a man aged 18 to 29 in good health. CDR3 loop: CASSLVGQLNYEQYF. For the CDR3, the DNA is TGTGCCAGCAGCTTAGTAGGTCAGCTAAACTACGAGCAGTACTTC.